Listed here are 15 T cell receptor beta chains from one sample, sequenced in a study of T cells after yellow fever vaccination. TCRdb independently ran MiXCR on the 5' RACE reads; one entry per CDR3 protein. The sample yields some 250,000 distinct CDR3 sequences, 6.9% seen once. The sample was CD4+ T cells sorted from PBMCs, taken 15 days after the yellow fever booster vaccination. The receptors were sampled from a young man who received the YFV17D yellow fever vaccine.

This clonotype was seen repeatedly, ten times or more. The CDR3 DNA is TGTGCCAGCAGTTTACAACAGGGGTATGGCTACACCTTC. This gives the protein CASSLQQGYGYTF. The rearrangement links TRBV7-9 to TRBJ1-2; 7 nucleotides match TRBD1. J gave up 5 bases and V 6 bases, and 6 bases lay outside the gene matches. Looked up from germline, CDR1 is SEHNR and CDR2 is FQNEAQ (reference sequence). This CDR3 region has 13 residues.

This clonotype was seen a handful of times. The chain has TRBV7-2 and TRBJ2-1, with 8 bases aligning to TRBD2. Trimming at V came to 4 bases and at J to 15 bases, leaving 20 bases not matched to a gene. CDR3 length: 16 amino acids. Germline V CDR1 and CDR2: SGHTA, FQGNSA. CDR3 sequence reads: CASSSSGSEGPGGWFF. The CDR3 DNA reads TGTGCCAGCAGCTCCTCGGGGTCAGAAGGGCCGGGGGGGTGGTTCTTC.

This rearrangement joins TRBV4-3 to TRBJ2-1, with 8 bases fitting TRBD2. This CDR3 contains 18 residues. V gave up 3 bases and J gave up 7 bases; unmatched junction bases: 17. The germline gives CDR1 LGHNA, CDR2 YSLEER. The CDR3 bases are TGCGCCAGCAGCCAGTACCTTCGTGGACGGGAGGGCCTTAATGAGCAGTTCTTC. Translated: CASSQYLRGREGLNEQFF.

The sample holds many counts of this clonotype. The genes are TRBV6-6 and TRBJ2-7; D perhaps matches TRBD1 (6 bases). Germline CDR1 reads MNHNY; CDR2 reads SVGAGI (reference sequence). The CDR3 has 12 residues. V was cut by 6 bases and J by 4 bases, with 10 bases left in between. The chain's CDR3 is CASSEQGYEQYF. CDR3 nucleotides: TGTGCCAGCAGCGAACAGGGTTACGAGCAGTACTTC.

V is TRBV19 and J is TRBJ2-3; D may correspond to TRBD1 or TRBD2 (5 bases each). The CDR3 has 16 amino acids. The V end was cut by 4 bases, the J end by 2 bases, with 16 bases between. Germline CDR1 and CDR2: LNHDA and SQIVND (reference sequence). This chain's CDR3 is CASSRAGAYPTDTQYF. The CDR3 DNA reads TGTGCCAGTAGTAGAGCCGGGGCATACCCCACAGATACGCAGTATTTT.

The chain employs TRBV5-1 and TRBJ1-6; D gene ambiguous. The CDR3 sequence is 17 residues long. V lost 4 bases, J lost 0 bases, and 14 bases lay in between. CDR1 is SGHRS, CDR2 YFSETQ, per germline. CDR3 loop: CASSANSGGSYNSPLHF. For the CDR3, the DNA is TGCGCCAGCAGCGCGAATTCGGGTGGCTCCTATAATTCACCCCTCCACTTT.

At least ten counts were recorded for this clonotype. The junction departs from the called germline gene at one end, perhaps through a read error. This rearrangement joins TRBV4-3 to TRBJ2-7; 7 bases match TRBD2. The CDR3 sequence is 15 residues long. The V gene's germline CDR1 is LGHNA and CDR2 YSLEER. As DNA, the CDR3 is TGCGCCAGCAGCCAAAAGGCTAGCGGAGCTTACGGGCAGTACTTC. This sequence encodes CASSQKASGAYGQYF.

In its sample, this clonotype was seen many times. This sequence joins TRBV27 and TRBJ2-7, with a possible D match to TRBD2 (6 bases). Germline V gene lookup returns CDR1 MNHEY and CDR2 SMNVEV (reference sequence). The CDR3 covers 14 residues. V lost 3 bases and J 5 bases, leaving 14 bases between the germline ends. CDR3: CASSLQLATHEQYF. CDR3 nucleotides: TGTGCCAGCAGTTTGCAACTAGCTACCCACGAGCAGTACTTC.

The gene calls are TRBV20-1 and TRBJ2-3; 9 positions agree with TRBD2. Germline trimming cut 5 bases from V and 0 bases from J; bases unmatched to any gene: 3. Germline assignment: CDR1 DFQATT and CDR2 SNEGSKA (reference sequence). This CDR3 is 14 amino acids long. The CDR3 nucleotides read TGCAGTGCTTTAGCGGGAGTGAGCACAGATACGCAGTATTTT. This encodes CSALAGVSTDTQYF.

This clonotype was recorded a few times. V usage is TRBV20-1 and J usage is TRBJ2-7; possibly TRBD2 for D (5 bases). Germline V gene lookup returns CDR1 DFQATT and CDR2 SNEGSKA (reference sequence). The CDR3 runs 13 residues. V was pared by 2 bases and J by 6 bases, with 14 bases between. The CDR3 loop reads CSARYDYGLEQYF. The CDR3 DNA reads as TGCAGTGCTAGATACGACTATGGCCTCGAGCAGTACTTC.

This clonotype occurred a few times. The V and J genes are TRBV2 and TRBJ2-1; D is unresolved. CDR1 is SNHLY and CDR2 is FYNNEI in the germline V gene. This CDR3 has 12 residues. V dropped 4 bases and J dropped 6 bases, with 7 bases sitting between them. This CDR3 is CASSGPGNEQFF. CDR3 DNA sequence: TGTGCCAGCAGTGGACCGGGCAATGAGCAGTTCTTC.

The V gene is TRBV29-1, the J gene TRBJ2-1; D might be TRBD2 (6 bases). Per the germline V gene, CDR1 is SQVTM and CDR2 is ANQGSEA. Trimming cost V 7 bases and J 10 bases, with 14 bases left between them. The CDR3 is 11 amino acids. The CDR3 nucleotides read TGCAGCGCCGGAAGGGAGGAGGAGCAGTTCTTC. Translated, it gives CSAGREEEQFF.

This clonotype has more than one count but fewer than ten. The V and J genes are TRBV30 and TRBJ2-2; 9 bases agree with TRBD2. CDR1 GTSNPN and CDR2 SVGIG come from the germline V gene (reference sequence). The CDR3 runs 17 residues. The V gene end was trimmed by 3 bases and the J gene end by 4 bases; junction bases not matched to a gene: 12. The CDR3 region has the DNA TGTGCCTGGAGGACCAGCGGGAGGATTCCGGGCACCGGGGAGCTGTTTTTT. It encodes CAWRTSGRIPGTGELFF.

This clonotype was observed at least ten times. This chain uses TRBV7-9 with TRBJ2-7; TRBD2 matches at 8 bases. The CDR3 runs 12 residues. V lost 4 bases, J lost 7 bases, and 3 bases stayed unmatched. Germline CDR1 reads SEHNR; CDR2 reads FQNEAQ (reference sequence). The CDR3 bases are TGTGCCAGCAGCTGGTTAGCGGGAGAGCAGTACTTC. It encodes CASSWLAGEQYF.

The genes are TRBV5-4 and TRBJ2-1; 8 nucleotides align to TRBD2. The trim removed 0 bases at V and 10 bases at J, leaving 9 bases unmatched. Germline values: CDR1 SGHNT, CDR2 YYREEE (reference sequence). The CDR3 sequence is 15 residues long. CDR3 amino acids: CASSLAALAGGEQFF. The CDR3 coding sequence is TGTGCCAGCAGCTTGGCCGCCCTAGCGGGCGGGGAGCAGTTCTTC. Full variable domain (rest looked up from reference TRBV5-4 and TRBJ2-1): ETGVTQSPTHLIKTRGQQVTLRCSSQSGHNTVSWYQQALGQGPQFIFQYYREEENGRGNFPPRFSGLQFPNYSSELNVNALELDDSALYLCASSLAALAGGEQFFGPGTRLTVL.